The 14 T cell receptor beta chains reported below all come from one sample, sequenced in a study of response to subunit inactivated influenza vaccine. MiXCR was run by TCRdb on the RT-PCR reads, yielding one entry per CDR3 protein. The sample lists 710,000 or so distinct CDR3 sequences; 15% to 17% were seen once. This specimen consisted of PBMCs from blood, obtained roughly 12 days after vaccination. The receptor source for this set is a man in his fifties or sixties who received an inactivated influenza vaccine.

The J gene is TRBJ1-5, the V gene TRBV5-1; D is uncertain. V dropped 0 bases and J dropped 9 bases, with 16 bases sitting between them. Germline CDR1 reads SGHRS; CDR2 reads YFSETQ. This CDR3 is 15 amino acids long. CDR3 DNA: TGCGCCAGCAGCTTGGAAGGACCGGAGATGTCGCCCCAGCATTTT. Translation: CASSLEGPEMSPQHF. Drawing the rest from reference TRBV5-1 and TRBJ1-5, the complete variable domain is KAGVTQTPRYLIKTRGQQVTLSCSPISGHRSVSWYQQTPGQGLQFLFEYFSETQRNKGNFPGRFSGRQFSNSRSEMNVSTLELGDSALYLCASSLEGPEMSPQHFGDGTRLSIL.

The chain links TRBV30 to TRBJ2-3; possibly TRBD1 for D (6 bases). CDR1 GTSNPN and CDR2 SVGIG come from the germline V gene (reference sequence). Trimming shortened V by 7 bases and J by 0 bases, and 11 bases separated the two germline ends. CDR3 length: 13 residues. CDR3 residues: CASEQGSTDTQYF. In DNA form, the CDR3 reads TGTGCCTCGGAACAGGGCAGCACAGATACGCAGTATTTT.

This sequence joins TRBV11-2 and TRBJ2-7; 7 nucleotides line up with TRBD2. V shed 1 base, J shed 2 bases, and the junction held 8 bases outside the gene matches. The CDR3 sequence is 16 residues long. The germline V gene encodes CDR1 SGHAT and CDR2 FQNNGV. DNA for the CDR3: TGTGCCAGCAGCTTAGGCTTGGGAGGGGCGACCTACGAGCAGTACTTC. Its translation is CASSLGLGGATYEQYF.

V gene TRBV18 combines with J gene TRBJ2-7; D gene unclear. V gave up 5 bases and J gave up 6 bases, with 17 bases separating them. The CDR3 length is 14 residues. The germline CDR1 and CDR2 sequences are KGHSH and LQKENI. The CDR3 here is CASSVDRATAEQYF. The CDR3 DNA sequence: TGTGCCAGCTCAGTAGACCGGGCAACGGCCGAGCAGTACTTC.

The chain joins TRBV7-9 to TRBJ1-1; D possibly corresponds to TRBD1 (5 bases). This CDR3 contains 13 residues. The ends were cut back, 3 bases at V and 6 bases at J, with 11 bases in the middle. CDR1 SEHNR and CDR2 FQNEAQ come from the germline V gene (reference sequence). CDR3 residues: CASSFEWGSEAFF. In DNA form, the CDR3 reads TGTGCCAGCAGCTTTGAGTGGGGCTCTGAAGCTTTCTTT.

The chain is built from TRBV12-3 or TRBV12-4 and TRBJ2-1; TRBD2 agrees at 12 bases. Unmatched junction bases numbered 5, after V lost 2 bases and J lost 6 bases. The CDR3 runs to 16 residues. Here the CDR3 DNA reads TGTGCCAGCAGTTTATATCTAGCGGGGGGGCTCAATGAGCAGTTCTTC. It translates to CASSLYLAGGLNEQFF.

V gene TRBV12-3 or TRBV12-4 combines with J gene TRBJ2-2; TRBD2 matches at 7 bases. CDR3 length: 13 residues. V lost 5 bases to trimming and J lost 3 bases; unmatched junction nucleotides: 0. CDR3 sequence: CASSRGDTGELFF. CDR3 nucleotides: TGTGCCAGCAGTCGGGGGGACACCGGGGAGCTGTTTTTT.

This chain uses TRBV7-6 with TRBJ2-1; 7 positions match TRBD2. The CDR3 extends over 17 amino acids. CDR1 SGHVS and CDR2 FNYEAQ come from the germline V gene. Trimming at V came to 1 base and at J to 2 bases, leaving 8 bases not matched to a gene. CDR3 sequence: CASSLEGAGATYNEQFF. The CDR3 nucleotides are TGTGCCAGCAGCTTAGAAGGTGCGGGAGCCACCTACAATGAGCAGTTCTTC.

This clonotype has ten or more counts. The V gene is TRBV5-1, the J gene TRBJ1-2, with D perhaps matching TRBD1 (5 bases). Looked up from germline, CDR1 is SGHRS and CDR2 is YFSETQ. V shed 0 bases and J shed 8 bases, with 23 bases lying between them. CDR3 length: 17 amino acids. The DNA for the CDR3 is TGCGCCAGCAGCTTGGAGGCGCGCTACGACAGCGTAGGCGGCTACACCTTC. It specifies CASSLEARYDSVGGYTF. The variable domain in full, with the rest retrieved from reference TRBV5-1 and TRBJ1-2, is KAGVTQTPRYLIKTRGQQVTLSCSPISGHRSVSWYQQTPGQGLQFLFEYFSETQRNKGNFPGRFSGRQFSNSRSEMNVSTLELGDSALYLCASSLEARYDSVGGYTFGSGTRLTVV.

In its sample, this clonotype was seen a few times. The chain carries TRBV7-2 and TRBJ2-1, with D perhaps TRBD2 (7 bases). The ends were cut back, 1 base at V and 14 bases at J, with 21 bases in the middle. The CDR3 is 15 residues long. CDR1 and CDR2 (germline): SGHTA, FQGNSA. The chain's CDR3 is CASSLEGGGPGWKFF. DNA for the CDR3: TGTGCCAGCAGCTTAGAGGGGGGGGGTCCGGGTTGGAAGTTCTTC. Filled out from reference TRBV7-2 and TRBJ2-1, the complete variable domain reads GAGVSQSPSNKVTEKGKDVELRCDPISGHTALYWYRQSLGQGLEFLIYFQGNSAPDKSGLPSDRFSAERTGGSVSTLTIQRTQQEDSAVYLCASSLEGGGPGWKFFGPGTRLTVL.

This chain links TRBV5-5 with TRBJ1-2; weak D call: TRBD1 (5 bases). V was shortened by 2 bases and J by 7 bases, with 12 bases between the two germline ends. Germline V CDR1 and CDR2: SGHKS, YYEKEE (reference sequence). The CDR3 is 13 amino acids. The CDR3 spells CASSFGHQGGYTF. The CDR3 DNA is TGTGCCAGCAGCTTCGGGCATCAGGGTGGCTACACCTTC.

The chain combines TRBV10-3 with TRBJ2-3; maybe TRBD2 (5 bases). The CDR3 covers 13 residues. Germline CDR1 and CDR2: ENHRY and SYGVKD. V shed 2 bases and J shed 5 bases, with 8 bases lying between them. DNA of the CDR3: TGTGCCATCAGTGAGGACTACGTAGATACGCAGTATTTT. The encoded protein is CAISEDYVDTQYF.

CDR3 amino acids: CASTPGGKNSPLHF. The DNA of the CDR3 is TGTGCCAGCACCCCCGGGGGGAAGAATTCACCCCTCCACTTT. This chain joins TRBV11-1 and TRBJ1-6; maybe TRBD1 (5 bases). The CDR3 totals 14 residues. Germline CDR1 and CDR2: SGHAT and FQDESV (reference sequence). Trimming took off 7 bases at V and 7 bases at J, with 14 bases between the two ends.

A few counts support this clonotype. This chain links TRBV5-1 with TRBJ2-5, with D perhaps being TRBD1 or TRBD2 (5 bases each). Germline V gene sequence: CDR1 SGHRS, CDR2 YFSETQ. CDR3 length: 16 residues. Trimming removed 0 bases at V and 0 bases at J, with 12 bases between. The CDR3 DNA reads TGCGCCAGCAGCTTGGGCCCCTGGGGGTACCAAGAGACCCAGTACTTC. Translation: CASSLGPWGYQETQYF.